The TCR beta chain under discussion was sequenced for a study of T cell responses to AZD1222 COVID-19 vaccine. Using immunoSEQ multiplex PCR, the repertoire was profiled, and TCRdb retains in-frame clones only, with some absent. The sample shows about 160,000 clones, about 88% of them seen only once. Notes on this clone: Its target is not known.

Regarding the study as a whole: Two doses of AZD1222 preceded a rise in Spike-specific TCR breadth and depth. Spike was spanned by vaccine-associated CD4 TCRs, with dominance at 160-218 and 743-854. Among the donors, most were white British and more were female, and clonal diversity was possibly underestimated.

The CDR3 has 16 residues. In germline, CDR1 is MGHDK, CDR2 SYGVNS. V lost 3 bases to trimming and J lost 7 bases; unmatched junction nucleotides: 10. The TCR was taken from an adult in good health. Sequenced here: peripheral blood, sampled on day 0 of AZD1222 vaccination. The chain combines TRBV25-1 with TRBJ2-1, with 9 bases fitting TRBD2. Here the CDR3 DNA reads TGTGCCAGCAGTGAGCGATATAGCGGGAGTACGAATGAGCAGTTCTTC. Its translation: CASSERYSGSTNEQFF.